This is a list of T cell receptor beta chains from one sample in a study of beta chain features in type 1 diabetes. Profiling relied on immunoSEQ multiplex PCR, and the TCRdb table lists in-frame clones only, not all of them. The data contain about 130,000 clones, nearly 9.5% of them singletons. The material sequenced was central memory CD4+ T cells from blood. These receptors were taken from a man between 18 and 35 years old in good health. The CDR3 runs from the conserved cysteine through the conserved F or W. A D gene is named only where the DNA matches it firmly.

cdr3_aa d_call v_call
CASSPGRQQETQYF NA TRBV18
CAIREGLAVTDTQYF TRBD2 TRBV10-3
CASSQEGAGYGYTF TRBD1 TRBV23-1
CASSPDRGRSTGELFF TRBD1 TRBV7-9
CATSRGDSLVGEAFF TRBD1 TRBV15
CASRLGSLQPNTEAFF NA TRBV11-2
CASSLVRVNTGELFF NA TRBV13
CASRNSGGAGANVLTF TRBD2 TRBV19
CASSRRDMLQETQYF NA TRBV5-4
CASSRTGTSNEQFF TRBD2 TRBV6-5
CASRGTGANYGYTF TRBD1 TRBV5-1
CAWSVVGHRNEQYF NA TRBV30
CASSPGHAGNYGYTF NA TRBV18
CASSPPQGARGNTIYF TRBD1 TRBV18
CASSLAGGPENEQFF TRBD2 TRBV5-1
CASSRDNNQPQHF NA TRBV5-5
CASSASGTYNSPLHF NA TRBV9